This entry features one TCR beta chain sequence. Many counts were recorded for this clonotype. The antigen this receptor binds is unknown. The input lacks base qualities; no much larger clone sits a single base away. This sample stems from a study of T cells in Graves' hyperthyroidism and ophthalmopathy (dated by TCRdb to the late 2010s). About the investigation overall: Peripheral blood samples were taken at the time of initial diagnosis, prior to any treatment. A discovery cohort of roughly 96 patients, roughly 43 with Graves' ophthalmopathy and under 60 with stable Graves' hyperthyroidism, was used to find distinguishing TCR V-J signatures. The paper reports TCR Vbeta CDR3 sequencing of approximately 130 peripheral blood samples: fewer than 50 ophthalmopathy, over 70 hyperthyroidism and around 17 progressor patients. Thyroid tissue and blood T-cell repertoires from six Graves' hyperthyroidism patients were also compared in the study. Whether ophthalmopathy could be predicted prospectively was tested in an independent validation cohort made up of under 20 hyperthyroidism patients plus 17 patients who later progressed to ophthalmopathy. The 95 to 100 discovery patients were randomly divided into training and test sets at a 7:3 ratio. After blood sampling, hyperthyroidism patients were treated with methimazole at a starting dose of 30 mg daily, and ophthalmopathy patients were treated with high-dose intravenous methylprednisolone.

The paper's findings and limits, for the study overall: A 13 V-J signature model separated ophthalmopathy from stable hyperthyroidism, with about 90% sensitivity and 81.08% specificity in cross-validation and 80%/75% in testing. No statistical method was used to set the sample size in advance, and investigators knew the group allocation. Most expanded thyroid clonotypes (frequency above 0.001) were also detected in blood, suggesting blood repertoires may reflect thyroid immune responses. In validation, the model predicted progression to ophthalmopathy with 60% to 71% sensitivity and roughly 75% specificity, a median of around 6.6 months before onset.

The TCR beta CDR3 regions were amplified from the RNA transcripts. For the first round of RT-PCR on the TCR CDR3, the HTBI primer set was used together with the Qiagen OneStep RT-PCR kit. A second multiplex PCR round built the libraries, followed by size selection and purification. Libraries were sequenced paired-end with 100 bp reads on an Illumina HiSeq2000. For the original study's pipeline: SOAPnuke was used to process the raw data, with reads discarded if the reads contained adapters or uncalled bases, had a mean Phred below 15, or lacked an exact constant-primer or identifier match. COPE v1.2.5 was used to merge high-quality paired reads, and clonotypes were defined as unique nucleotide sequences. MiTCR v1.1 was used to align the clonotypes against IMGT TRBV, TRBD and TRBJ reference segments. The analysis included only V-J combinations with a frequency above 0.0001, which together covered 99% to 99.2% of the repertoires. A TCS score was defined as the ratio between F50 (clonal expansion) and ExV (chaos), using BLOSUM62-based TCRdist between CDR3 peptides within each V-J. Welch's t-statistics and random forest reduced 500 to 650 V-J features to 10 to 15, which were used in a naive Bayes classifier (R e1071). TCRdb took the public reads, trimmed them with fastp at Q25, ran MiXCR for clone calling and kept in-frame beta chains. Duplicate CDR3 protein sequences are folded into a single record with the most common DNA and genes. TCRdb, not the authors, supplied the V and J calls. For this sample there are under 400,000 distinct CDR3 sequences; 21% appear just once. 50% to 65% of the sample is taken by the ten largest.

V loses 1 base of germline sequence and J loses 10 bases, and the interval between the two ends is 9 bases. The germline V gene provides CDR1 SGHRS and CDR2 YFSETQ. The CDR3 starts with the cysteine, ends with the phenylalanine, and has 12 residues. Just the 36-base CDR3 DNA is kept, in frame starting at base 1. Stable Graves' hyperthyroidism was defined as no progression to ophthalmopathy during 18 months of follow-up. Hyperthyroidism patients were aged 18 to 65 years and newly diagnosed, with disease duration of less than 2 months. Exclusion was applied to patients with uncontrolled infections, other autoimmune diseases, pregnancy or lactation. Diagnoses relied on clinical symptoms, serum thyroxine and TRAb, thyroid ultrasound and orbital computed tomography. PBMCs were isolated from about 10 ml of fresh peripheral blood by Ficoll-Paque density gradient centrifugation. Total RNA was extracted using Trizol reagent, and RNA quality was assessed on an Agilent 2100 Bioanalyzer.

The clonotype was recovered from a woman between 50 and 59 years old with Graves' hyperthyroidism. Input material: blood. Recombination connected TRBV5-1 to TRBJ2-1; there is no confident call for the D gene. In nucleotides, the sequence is TGCGCCAGCAGCTTGAGTAACAGAGAGCAGTTCTTC. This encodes CASSLSNREQFF. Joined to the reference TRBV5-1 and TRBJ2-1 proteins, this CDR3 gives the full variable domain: KAGVTQTPRYLIKTRGQQVTLSCSPISGHRSVSWYQQTPGQGLQFLFEYFSETQRNKGNFPGRFSGRQFSNSRSEMNVSTLELGDSALYLCASSLSNREQFFGPGTRLTVL.